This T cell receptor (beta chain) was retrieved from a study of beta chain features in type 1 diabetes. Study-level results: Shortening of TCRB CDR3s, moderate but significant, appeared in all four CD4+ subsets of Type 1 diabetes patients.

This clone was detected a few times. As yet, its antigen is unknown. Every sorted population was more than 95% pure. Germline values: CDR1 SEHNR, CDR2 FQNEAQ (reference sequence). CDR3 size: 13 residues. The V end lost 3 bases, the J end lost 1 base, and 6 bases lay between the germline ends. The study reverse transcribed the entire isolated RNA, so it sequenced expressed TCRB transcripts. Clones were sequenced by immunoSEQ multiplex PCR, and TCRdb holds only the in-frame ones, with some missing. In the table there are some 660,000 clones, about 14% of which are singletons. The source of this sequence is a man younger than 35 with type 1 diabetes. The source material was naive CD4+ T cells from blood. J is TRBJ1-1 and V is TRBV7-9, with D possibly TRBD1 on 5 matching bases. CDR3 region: CASSLTENTEAFF. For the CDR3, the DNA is TGTGCCAGCAGCTTGACAGAGAACACTGAAGCTTTCTTT.